This note documents a single T cell receptor (beta chain) sequence. This record comes from a study of blood T cell repertoires in COVID-19. Study information: Both acute and convalescent COVID-19 samples were obtained from the United States, Italy and Spain. T cells, B-cell-depleted T cells, or PBMCs supplied cDNA or gDNA.

As originally analysed: Reference gene primer amplification yielded estimated nucleated cell counts. Clones were sequenced by immunoSEQ multiplex PCR, and TCRdb holds only the in-frame ones, with some missing. V and J calls and clone size follow that table, whereas D and trimming were derived from the DNA. The sample records 250,000 to 300,000 clones, approximately 90% being singletons. With 2 bases removed from V and 8 bases from J, the gap between germline ends came to 21 bases. CDR1 and CDR2 (germline): MNHEY, SVGAGI. The CDR3 is 16 residues long. The sequence was collected from a woman between 40 and 55 years old with acute or convalescent COVID-19. The sample consisted of peripheral blood. The rearrangement links TRBV6-5 to TRBJ1-2, with a tentative D call TRBD1 (5 bases). The CDR3 nucleotides are TGTGCCAGCAGTTACGGGGCTAACCGAACACTGGGAGGCTACACCTTC. This gives the protein CASSYGANRTLGGYTF.